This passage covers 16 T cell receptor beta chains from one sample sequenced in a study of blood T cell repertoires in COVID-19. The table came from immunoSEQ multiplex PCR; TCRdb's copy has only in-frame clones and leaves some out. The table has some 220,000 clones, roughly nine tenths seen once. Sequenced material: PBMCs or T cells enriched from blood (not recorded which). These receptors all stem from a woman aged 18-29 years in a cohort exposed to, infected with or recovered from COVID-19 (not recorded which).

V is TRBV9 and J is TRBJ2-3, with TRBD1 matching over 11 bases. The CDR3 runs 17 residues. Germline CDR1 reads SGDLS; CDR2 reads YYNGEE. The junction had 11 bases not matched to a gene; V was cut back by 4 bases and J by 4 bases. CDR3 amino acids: CASSPIWTGGGADTQYF. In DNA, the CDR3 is TGTGCCAGCAGCCCCATATGGACAGGGGGCGGCGCAGATACGCAGTATTTT.

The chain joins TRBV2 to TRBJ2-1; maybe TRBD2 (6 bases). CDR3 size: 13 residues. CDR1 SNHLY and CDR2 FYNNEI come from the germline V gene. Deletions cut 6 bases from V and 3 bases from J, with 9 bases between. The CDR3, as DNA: TGTGCCAGCAGACGACTAGTCTACAATGAGCAGTTCTTC. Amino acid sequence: CASRRLVYNEQFF.

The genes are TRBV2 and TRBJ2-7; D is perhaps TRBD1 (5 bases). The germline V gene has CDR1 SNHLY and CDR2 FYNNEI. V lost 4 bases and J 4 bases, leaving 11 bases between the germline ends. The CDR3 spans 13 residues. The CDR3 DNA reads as TGTGCCAGCAGTGTGGCCCAGGGTTACGAGCAGTACTTC. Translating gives CASSVAQGYEQYF. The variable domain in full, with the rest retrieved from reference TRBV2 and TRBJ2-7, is EPEVTQTPSHQVTQMGQEVILRCVPISNHLYFYWYRQILGQKVEFLVSFYNNEISEKSEIFDDQFSVERPDGSNFTLKIRSTKLEDSAMYFCASSVAQGYEQYFGPGTRLTVT.

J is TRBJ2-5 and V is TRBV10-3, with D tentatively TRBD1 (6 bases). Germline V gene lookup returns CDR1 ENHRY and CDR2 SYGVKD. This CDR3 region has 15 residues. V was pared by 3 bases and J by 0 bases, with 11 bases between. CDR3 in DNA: TGTGCCATCAGTGATCCAGGACAGAACCAAGAGACCCAGTACTTC. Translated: CAISDPGQNQETQYF.

Here the CDR3 reads CASSPLGATNEKLFF. DNA of the CDR3: TGTGCCAGCTCACCTCTGGGCGCAACTAATGAAAAACTGTTTTTT. This chain links TRBV18 with TRBJ1-4; D is unresolved. Germline assignment: CDR1 KGHSH and CDR2 LQKENI. The CDR3 spans 15 residues. Trimming left V 3 bases short and J 0 bases short, with 8 bases between. Full variable domain (missing parts from reference TRBV18 and TRBJ1-4): NAGVMQNPRHLVRRRGQEARLRCSPMKGHSHVYWYRQLPEEGLKFMVYLQKENIIDESGMPKERFSAEFPKEGPSILRIQQVVRGDSAAYFCASSPLGATNEKLFFGSGTQLSVL.

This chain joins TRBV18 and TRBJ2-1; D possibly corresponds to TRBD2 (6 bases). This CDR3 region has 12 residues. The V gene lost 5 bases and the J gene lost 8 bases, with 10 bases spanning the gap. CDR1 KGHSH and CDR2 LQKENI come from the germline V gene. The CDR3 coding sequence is TGTGCCAGCTCAACGGCGGGGTATGAGCAGTTCTTC. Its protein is CASSTAGYEQFF.

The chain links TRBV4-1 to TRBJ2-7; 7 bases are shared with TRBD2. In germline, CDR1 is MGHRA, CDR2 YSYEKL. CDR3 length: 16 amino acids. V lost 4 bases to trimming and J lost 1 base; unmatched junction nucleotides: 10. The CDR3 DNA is TGCGCCAGCAGCCGCGGGTGGGGGAGGGAATCCTACGAGCAGTACTTC. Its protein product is CASSRGWGRESYEQYF.

The CDR3 DNA reads as TGCGCCAGCAGCCCACAACCTCCCAGAAGCGGCGGTTTCTTT. Translation gives CASSPQPPRSGGFF. The V call is TRBV5-1, the J call TRBJ1-1; D uncertain. Germline V gene data show CDR1 as SGHRS and CDR2 as YFSETQ. The V gene lost 4 bases and the J gene lost 13 bases, with 23 bases spanning the gap. The CDR3 consists of 14 residues.

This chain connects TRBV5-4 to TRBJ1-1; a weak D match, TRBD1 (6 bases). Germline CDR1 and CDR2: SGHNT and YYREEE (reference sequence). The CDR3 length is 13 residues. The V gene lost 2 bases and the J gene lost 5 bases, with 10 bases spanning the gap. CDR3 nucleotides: TGTGCCAGCAGCTTAACAGGGAAAACTGAAGCTTTCTTT. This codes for CASSLTGKTEAFF.

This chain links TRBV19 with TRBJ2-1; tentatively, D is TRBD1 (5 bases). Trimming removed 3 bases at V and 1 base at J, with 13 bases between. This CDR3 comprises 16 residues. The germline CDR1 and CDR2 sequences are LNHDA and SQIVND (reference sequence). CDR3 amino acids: CASSILHRPSYNEQFF. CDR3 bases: TGTGCCAGTAGTATCCTCCACAGGCCATCCTACAATGAGCAGTTCTTC.

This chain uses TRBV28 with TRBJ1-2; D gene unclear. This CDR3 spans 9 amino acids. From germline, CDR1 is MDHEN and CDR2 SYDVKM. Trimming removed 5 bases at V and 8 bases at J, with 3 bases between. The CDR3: CASSGGYTF. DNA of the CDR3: TGTGCCAGCAGTGGCGGCTACACCTTC.

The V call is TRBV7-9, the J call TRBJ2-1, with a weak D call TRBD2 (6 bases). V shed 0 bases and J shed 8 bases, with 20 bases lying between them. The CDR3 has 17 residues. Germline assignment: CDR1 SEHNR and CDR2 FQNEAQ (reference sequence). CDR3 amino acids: CASSLARLGTAGHEQFF. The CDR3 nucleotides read TGTGCCAGCAGCTTAGCCAGACTAGGGACGGCCGGGCATGAGCAGTTCTTC.

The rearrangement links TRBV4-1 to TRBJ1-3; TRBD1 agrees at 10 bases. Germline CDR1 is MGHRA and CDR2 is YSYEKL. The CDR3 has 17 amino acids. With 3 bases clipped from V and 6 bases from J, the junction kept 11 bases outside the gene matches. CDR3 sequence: CASSHRGAGTGANTIYF. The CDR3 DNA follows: TGCGCCAGCAGCCACCGCGGGGCGGGGACAGGGGCAAACACCATATATTTT.

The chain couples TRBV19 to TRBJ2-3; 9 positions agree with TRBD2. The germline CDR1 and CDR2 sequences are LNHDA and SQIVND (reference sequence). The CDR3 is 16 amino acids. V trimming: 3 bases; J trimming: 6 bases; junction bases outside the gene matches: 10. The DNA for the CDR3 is TGTGCCAGTAGTATTGCGGGCGGGGGGGCGATTGATACGCAGTATTTT. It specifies CASSIAGGGAIDTQYF.

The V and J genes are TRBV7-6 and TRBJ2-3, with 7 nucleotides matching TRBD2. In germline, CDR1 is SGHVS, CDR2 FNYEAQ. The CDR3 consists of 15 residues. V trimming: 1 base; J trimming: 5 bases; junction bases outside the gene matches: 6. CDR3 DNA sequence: TGTGCCAGCAGCTTAGGCGGGAGTGCTAAAGATACGCAGTATTTT. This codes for CASSLGGSAKDTQYF.

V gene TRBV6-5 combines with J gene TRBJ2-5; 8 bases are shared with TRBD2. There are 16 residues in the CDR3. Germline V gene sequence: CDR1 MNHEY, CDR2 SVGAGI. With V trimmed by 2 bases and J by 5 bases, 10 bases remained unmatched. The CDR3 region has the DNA TGTGCCAGCAGTTACAGGCTGGGACTAGGACGGGAGACCCAGTACTTC. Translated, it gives CASSYRLGLGRETQYF.